The present T cell receptor beta chain was sequenced within a study of T-cell reconstitution after alpha-beta-depleted transplantation in children. Using unique molecular identifiers, the investigators prepared the TCRbeta library. From the PCR reads, TCRdb called clonotypes with MiXCR, one entry per CDR3 protein. The table includes some 220,000 distinct CDR3 sequences, approximately 9% detected once. V gave up 0 bases and J gave up 7 bases; unmatched junction bases: 10. Germline CDR1 is SGHDT and CDR2 is YYEEEE. There are 16 residues in the CDR3. Sequences were derived from PBMCs from the stem cell graft donor, sampled from the stem cell graft. This TCR was sampled from a human donor who donated a stem cell graft to a child with acute lymphoblastic leukemia. J is TRBJ1-2 and V is TRBV5-6, with TRBD1 identical over 9 bases. For the CDR3, the DNA is TGTGCCAGCAGCTTGGGGCCCGGACAGGGGATTAGTGGCTACACCTTC. Amino acid sequence: CASSLGPGQGISGYTF. Full variable domain (rest looked up from reference TRBV5-6 and TRBJ1-2): DAGVTQSPTHLIKTRGQQVTLRCSPKSGHDTVSWYQQALGQGPQFIFQYYEEEERQRGNFPDRFSGHQFPNYSSELNVNALLLGDSALYLCASSLGPGQGISGYTFGSGTRLTVV.